This TCR beta chain was documented in a study of cytomegalovirus exposure and HLA in healthy donors. The CDR3 is 15 amino acids. The V and J ends lost 0 bases and 3 bases, in that order; junction bases with no gene match: 5. Germline V CDR1 and CDR2: MNHEY, SVGAGI. This clone was observed a few times. The PCR had 60 Vbeta and 13 Jbeta primers. Sequencing used immunoSEQ multiplex PCR; TCRdb keeps in-frame clones, though not all of them. In the table there are under 150,000 clones, around four fifths of which are singletons. This receptor was obtained from a male donor in good health and CMV-seropositive. The chain is built from TRBV6-5 and TRBJ2-7, with TRBD1 matching 7 bases. The sequenced sample consisted of PBMCs. CDR3 bases: TGTGCCAGCAGTTACTCGGCACAGGGGAGCTACGAGCAGTACTTC. Translating gives CASSYSAQGSYEQYF.